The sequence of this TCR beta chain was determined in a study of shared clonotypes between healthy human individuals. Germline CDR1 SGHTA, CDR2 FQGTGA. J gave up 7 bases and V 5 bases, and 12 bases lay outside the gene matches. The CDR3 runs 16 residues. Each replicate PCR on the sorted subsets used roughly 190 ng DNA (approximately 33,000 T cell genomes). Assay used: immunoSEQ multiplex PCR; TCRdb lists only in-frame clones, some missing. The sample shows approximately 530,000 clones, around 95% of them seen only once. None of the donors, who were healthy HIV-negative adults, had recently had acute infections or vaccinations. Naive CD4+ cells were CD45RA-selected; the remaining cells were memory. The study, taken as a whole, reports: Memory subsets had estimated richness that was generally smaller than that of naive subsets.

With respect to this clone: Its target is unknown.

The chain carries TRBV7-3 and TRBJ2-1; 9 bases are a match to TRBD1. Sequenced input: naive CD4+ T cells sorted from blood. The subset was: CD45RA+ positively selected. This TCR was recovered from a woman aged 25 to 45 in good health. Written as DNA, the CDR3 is TGTGCCAGCAGCCCAACCGGGACAGGGACATCGAATGAGCAGTTCTTC. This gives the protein CASSPTGTGTSNEQFF. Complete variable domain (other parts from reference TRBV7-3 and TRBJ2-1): GAGVSQTPSNKVTEKGKYVELRCDPISGHTALYWYRQSLGQGPEFLIYFQGTGAADDSGLPNDRFFAVRPEGSVSTLKIQRTERGDSAVYLCASSPTGTGTSNEQFFGPGTRLTVL.